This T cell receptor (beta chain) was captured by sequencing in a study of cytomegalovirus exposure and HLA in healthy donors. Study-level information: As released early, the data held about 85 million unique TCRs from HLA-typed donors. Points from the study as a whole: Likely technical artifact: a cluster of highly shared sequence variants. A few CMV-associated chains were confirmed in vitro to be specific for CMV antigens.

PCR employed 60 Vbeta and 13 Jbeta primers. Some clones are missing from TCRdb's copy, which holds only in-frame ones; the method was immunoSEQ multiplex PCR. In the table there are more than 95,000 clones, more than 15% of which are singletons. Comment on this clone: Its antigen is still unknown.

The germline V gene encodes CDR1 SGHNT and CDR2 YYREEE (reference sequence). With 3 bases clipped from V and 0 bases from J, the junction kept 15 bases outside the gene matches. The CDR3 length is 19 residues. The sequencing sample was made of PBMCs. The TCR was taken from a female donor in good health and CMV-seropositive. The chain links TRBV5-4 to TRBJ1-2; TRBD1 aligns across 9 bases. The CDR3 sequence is CASSSPTTGGAGANYGYTF. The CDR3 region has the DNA TGTGCCAGCAGCTCACCCACTACAGGGGGCGCTGGGGCTAACTATGGCTACACCTTC.